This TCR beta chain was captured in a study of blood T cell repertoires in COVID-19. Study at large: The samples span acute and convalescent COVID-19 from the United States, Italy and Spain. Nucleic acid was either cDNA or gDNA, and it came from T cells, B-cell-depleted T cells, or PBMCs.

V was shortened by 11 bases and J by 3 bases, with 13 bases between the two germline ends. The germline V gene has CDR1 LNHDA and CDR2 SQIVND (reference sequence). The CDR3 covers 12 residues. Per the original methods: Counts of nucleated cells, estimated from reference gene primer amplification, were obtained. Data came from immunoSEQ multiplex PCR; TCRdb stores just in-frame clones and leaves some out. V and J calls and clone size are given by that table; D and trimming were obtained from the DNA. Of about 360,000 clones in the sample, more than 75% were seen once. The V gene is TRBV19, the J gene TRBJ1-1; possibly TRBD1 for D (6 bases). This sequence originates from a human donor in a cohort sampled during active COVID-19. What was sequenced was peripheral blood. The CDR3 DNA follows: TGTGCCGGGGGAACAGGGTACACTGAAGCTTTCTTT. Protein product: CAGGTGYTEAFF.